This T cell receptor (beta chain) was profiled in a study of PD-L1 blockade in urothelial cancer. Study background: At 6 weeks and at 3 weeks (second dose) after treatment start, blood was analyzed.

Method: immunoSEQ multiplex PCR; TCRdb's copy keeps in-frame clones and lacks some. The data contain some 40,000 clones, more than 80% of them singletons. Time point given: peripheral blood 6 weeks after treatment start. This material consisted of PBMCs, taken around atezolizumab (anti-PD-L1) treatment. This sequence originates from a man between 65 and 85 years old with urothelial cancer.

In DNA form, the CDR3 reads TGTGCCAGCAGTTTAGGGCGCGGGAGCGGGTACGAGCAGTACTTC. As protein: CASSLGRGSGYEQYF. The chain recombines TRBV27 with TRBJ2-7, with 7 bases identical to TRBD2. Trimming removed 2 bases from V and 4 bases from J; junction bases left unmatched: 8. Germline V gene data show CDR1 as MNHEY and CDR2 as SMNVEV (reference sequence). The CDR3 loop spans 15 amino acids.